This T cell receptor beta chain derives from a study of beta chain features in type 1 diabetes. About the research overall: Patients did not differ from healthy donors in age, gender or cell yield. Study-wide findings and caveats: Lower insertion and higher deletion counts appeared at VDJ junctions in type 1 diabetes patients. Shorter TCRB CDR3s, moderately but significantly so, were found in Type 1 diabetes patients in all four CD4+ subsets.

This clone came up a few times. The antigen remains undetermined. All of the isolated RNA was reverse transcribed, so expressed TCRB transcripts were sequenced. The protocol was immunoSEQ multiplex PCR, while the TCRdb copy is restricted to in-frame clones and leaves out a portion. The repertoire consists of some 280,000 clones, with 14% occurring once and the leading ten covering around 0.016%. The CDR3 extends over 14 amino acids. Sequenced input: naive CD4+ T cells from blood. The sequence was obtained from a man aged 25-45 years with type 1 diabetes. V usage is TRBV21-1 and J usage is TRBJ1-5; TRBD1, the table's D call, lacks a check against the DNA. TRBV21-1 is assigned pseudogene status. This CDR3 is CASSKVQVNQPQHF. The CDR3 DNA is TGTGCCAGCAGCAAAGTACAGGTCAATCAGCCCCAGCATTTT.